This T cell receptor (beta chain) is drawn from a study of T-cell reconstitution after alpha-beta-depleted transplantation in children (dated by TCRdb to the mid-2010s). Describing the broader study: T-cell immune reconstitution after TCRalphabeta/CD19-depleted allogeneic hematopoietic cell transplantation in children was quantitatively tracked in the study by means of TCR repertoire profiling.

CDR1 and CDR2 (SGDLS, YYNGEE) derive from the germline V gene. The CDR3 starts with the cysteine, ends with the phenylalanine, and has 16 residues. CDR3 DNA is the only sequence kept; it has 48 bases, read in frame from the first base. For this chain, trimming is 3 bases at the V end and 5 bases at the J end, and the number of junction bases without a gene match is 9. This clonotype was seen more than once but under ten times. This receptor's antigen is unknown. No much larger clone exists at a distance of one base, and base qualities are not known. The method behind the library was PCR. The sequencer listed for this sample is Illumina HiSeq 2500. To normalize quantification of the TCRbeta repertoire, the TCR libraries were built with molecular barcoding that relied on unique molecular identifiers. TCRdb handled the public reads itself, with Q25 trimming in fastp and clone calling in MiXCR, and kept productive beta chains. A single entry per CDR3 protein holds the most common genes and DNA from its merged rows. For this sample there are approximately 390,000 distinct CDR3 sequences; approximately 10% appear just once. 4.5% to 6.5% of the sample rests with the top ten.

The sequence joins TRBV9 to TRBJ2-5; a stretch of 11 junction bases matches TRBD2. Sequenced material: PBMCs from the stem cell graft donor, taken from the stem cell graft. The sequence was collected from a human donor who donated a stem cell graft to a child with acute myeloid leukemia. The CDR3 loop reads CASSALSGRAGETQYF. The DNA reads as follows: TGTGCCAGCAGCGCTCTTAGCGGGAGGGCCGGGGAGACCCAGTACTTC.